Following are 18 T cell receptor beta chains from one sample sequenced in a study of neurological immune-mediated disorders. TCRdb called the 5' RACE reads again in MiXCR, with one record for every CDR3 protein. The profile shows about 50,000 distinct CDR3 sequences, 15% to 20% of them singletons. Source material: PBMCs. These receptors all stem from a man between 60 and 70 years old in good health.

The genes are TRBV7-9 and TRBJ2-7; TRBD2 agrees at 10 bases. The ends lost 5 bases at V and 7 bases at J; junction bases unmatched: 8. The length of the CDR3 is 14 residues. Germline V lookup: CDR1 SEHNR, CDR2 FQNEAQ (reference sequence). This chain's CDR3 is CASSPSGSVYEQYF. CDR3 coding DNA: TGTGCCAGCAGCCCTAGCGGGAGCGTTTATGAGCAGTACTTC.

This clonotype came up many times. The genes are TRBV20-1 and TRBJ2-1; D might be TRBD2 (6 bases). V was pared by 6 bases and J by 2 bases, with 17 bases between. Germline assignment: CDR1 DFQATT and CDR2 SNEGSKA (reference sequence). This CDR3 contains 15 residues. Here the CDR3 reads CSAPPGGMPYNEQFF. In DNA, the CDR3 is TGCAGTGCCCCCCCGGGCGGGATGCCCTACAATGAGCAGTTCTTC.

There are many counts of this clonotype. The chain recombines TRBV29-1 with TRBJ2-3; no definite D call. With 0 bases removed from V and 5 bases from J, the gap between germline ends came to 3 bases. CDR1 is SQVTM, CDR2 ANQGSEA, per germline. This CDR3 region has 11 residues. Here the CDR3 reads CSVEDRDTQYF. The CDR3 DNA reads TGCAGCGTTGAAGATCGAGATACGCAGTATTTT.

This clonotype was observed many times. The V call is TRBV9, the J call TRBJ2-2; 10 nucleotides align to TRBD2. Germline V gene data show CDR1 as SGDLS and CDR2 as YYNGEE. The CDR3 has 16 amino acids. Unmatched junction bases numbered 7, after V lost 4 bases and J lost 4 bases. Written as DNA, the CDR3 is TGTGCCAGCAGCCGGAGCGGGAGGGCATTCACCGGGGAGCTGTTTTTT. Its translation is CASSRSGRAFTGELFF. Looking up the rest from reference TRBV9 and TRBJ2-2 gives the full variable domain: DSGVTQTPKHLITATGQRVTLRCSPRSGDLSVYWYQQSLDQGLQFLIQYYNGEERAKGNILERFSAQQFPDLHSELNLSSLELGDSALYFCASSRSGRAFTGELFFGEGSRLTVL.

This clonotype was counted at least ten times. The chain is built from TRBV5-1 and TRBJ1-2, with D possibly being TRBD1 (5 bases). This CDR3 region has 13 residues. The V gene's germline CDR1 is SGHRS and CDR2 YFSETQ. V was shortened by 4 bases and J by 3 bases, with 10 bases between the two germline ends. CDR3 loop: CASSGGAYYGYTF. CDR3 DNA sequence: TGCGCCAGCAGCGGGGGAGCCTACTATGGCTACACCTTC.

This clonotype has ten or more counts. The V call is TRBV5-6, the J call TRBJ2-1; TRBD2 matches 8 bases. The CDR3 covers 16 residues. The J segment lost 7 bases and the V segment lost 0 bases, leaving 9 bases of the junction unmatched. Germline-derived CDR1 and CDR2 are SGHDT and YYEEEE. CDR3 sequence (DNA): TGTGCCAGCAGCTTGGGGATGGCGGGAGGCAGAAATGAGCAGTTCTTC. Translation gives CASSLGMAGGRNEQFF.

This clonotype was recorded once. A much larger clone sits a single nucleotide away, making a read error possible. Given the absence of the conserved phenylalanine or tryptophan at the CDR3 end, a read error is likely. The chain links TRBV6-2 or TRBV6-3 to TRBJ2-1; 7 nucleotides match TRBD1. The CDR3 runs 15 residues. Unmatched junction bases numbered 6, after V lost 5 bases and J lost 2 bases. Germline loops: CDR1 MNHEY, CDR2 SVGEGT. CDR3 coding DNA: TGTGCCAGCAGTCTCCGGGACAGTGCCTACAATGAGCAGTTCTTA. Its protein is CASSLRDSAYNEQFL.

This clonotype was observed at least ten times. V usage is TRBV5-5 and J usage is TRBJ1-5, with D maybe TRBD1 (6 bases). Looked up from germline, CDR1 is SGHKS and CDR2 is YYEKEE (reference sequence). The CDR3 is 16 residues long. Trimming removed 4 bases at V and 0 bases at J, with 14 bases between. Here the CDR3 DNA reads TGTGCCAGCAGCCCCGCGACAGGTTTTAGCAATCAGCCCCAGCATTTT. It yields the protein CASSPATGFSNQPQHF.

This clonotype was observed many times. CDR3 protein: CASSQPGQDNEQFF. Here the CDR3 DNA reads TGTGCCAGCAGCCAGCCCGGACAGGACAATGAGCAGTTCTTC. The chain uses TRBV3-1 and TRBJ2-1, with 7 bases that match TRBD1. CDR3 length: 14 amino acids. Germline V CDR1 and CDR2: LGHDT, YNNKEL (reference sequence). The J segment lost 5 bases and the V segment lost 3 bases, leaving 4 bases of the junction unmatched.

On this clonotype: Just one base apart from a much larger clone, this may be a read error. This chain uses TRBV5-1 with TRBJ1-1; D possibly corresponds to TRBD1 (6 bases). CDR3 length equals 13 residues. The V gene's germline CDR1 is SGHRS and CDR2 YFSETQ. CDR3 protein: CAISTRGYTEAFF. CDR3 DNA: TGCGCCATCAGCACAAGGGGGTACACTGAAGCTTTCTTT.

This clonotype was seen repeatedly, ten times or more. The V and J genes are TRBV6-2 or TRBV6-3 and TRBJ2-7; the D gene is possibly TRBD2 (6 bases). The germline V gene encodes CDR1 MNHEY and CDR2 SVGEGT. Trimming pared 3 bases from V and 2 bases from J, leaving 11 bases between. This CDR3 has 14 residues. CDR3 amino acids: CASSYPTSTYEQYF. The CDR3, as DNA: TGTGCCAGCAGTTATCCGACTAGTACCTACGAGCAGTACTTC.

There are many counts of this clonotype. The chain has TRBV4-2 and TRBJ2-7, with D perhaps being TRBD1 or TRBD2 (5 bases each). This CDR3 comprises 16 residues. CDR1 LGHNA and CDR2 YNFKEQ come from the germline V gene. Trimming took off 0 bases at V and 2 bases at J, with 14 bases between the two ends. The CDR3 sequence is CASSQDGAGSPYEQYF. The CDR3 coding sequence is TGTGCCAGCAGCCAAGACGGGGCTGGCTCTCCCTACGAGCAGTACTTC.

Many counts were recorded for this clonotype. V gene TRBV20-1 combines with J gene TRBJ2-7, with D tentatively TRBD2 (5 bases). Looked up from germline, CDR1 is DFQATT and CDR2 is SNEGSKA (reference sequence). There are 14 residues in the CDR3. V lost 6 bases and J 7 bases, leaving 22 bases between the germline ends. The CDR3 DNA sequence: TGCAGTGCCCTCGAGGGATTTCGTCGTTCGGAGCAGTACTTC. Translating it yields CSALEGFRRSEQYF.

This clonotype was recorded at least ten times. V gene TRBV5-1 combines with J gene TRBJ2-5; D might be TRBD1 (5 bases). V lost 1 base, J lost 7 bases, and 17 bases lay in between. The CDR3 runs 15 residues. Germline lookup yields CDR1 SGHRS and CDR2 YFSETQ. CDR3 region: CASSLSVPGPGTQYF. In DNA, the CDR3 is TGCGCCAGCAGCTTGTCTGTTCCAGGGCCAGGGACCCAGTACTTC.

In this sample, this clonotype turned up many times. The chain employs TRBV27 and TRBJ1-5; tentatively, D is TRBD1 (6 bases). This CDR3 comprises 15 residues. Germline V lookup: CDR1 MNHEY, CDR2 SMNVEV (reference sequence). V lost 2 bases and J lost 4, with 12 bases in between. CDR3 bases: TGTGCCAGCAGTTTAGCGACAGGAGGTAATCAGCCCCAGCATTTT. Translating gives CASSLATGGNQPQHF.

This clonotype was seen at least ten times. The gene calls are TRBV28 and TRBJ2-2; D is uncertain. Trimming took off 3 bases at V and 6 bases at J, with 8 bases between the two ends. This CDR3 spans 13 amino acids. Looked up from germline, CDR1 is MDHEN and CDR2 is SYDVKM. In DNA, the CDR3 is TGTGCCAGCAGTTTGGCCAATCCCGGGGAGCTGTTTTTT. Its protein product is CASSLANPGELFF.

This clonotype was observed at least ten times. CDR3 sequence (DNA): TGCGCCAGTTGGACAGGACGACGAAATGAAAAACTGTTTTTT. It translates to CASWTGRRNEKLFF. V gene TRBV5-1 combines with J gene TRBJ1-4; TRBD1 matches at 7 bases. Trimming cost V 8 bases and J 5 bases; bases outside gene matches: 9. Germline V gene sequence: CDR1 SGHRS, CDR2 YFSETQ. The CDR3 is made up of 14 amino acids.

This clonotype was observed at least ten times. This rearrangement joins TRBV5-1 to TRBJ2-5, with 15 nucleotides matching TRBD2. Germline CDR1 reads SGHRS; CDR2 reads YFSETQ. V was clipped by 5 bases and J by 0 bases; unmatched bases: 5. This CDR3 has 17 residues. CDR3 sequence (DNA): TGCGCCAGCAGGGGACTAGCGGGAGGAGGGAACCAAGAGACCCAGTACTTC. Translated, it gives CASRGLAGGGNQETQYF.